Presented here are 11 T cell receptor beta chains from one specimen sequenced in a study of T cell changes during pregnancy in multiple sclerosis. Clones were read by immunoSEQ multiplex PCR, and TCRdb kept only the in-frame ones, dropping some. The sample contains some 74,000 clones, just under 95% of which appear only once. The material sequenced was peripheral blood, taken after pregnancy. The receptors stem from a female donor in good health, enrolled as a control in a pregnancy study.

This clone was picked up one time. In nucleotides, the CDR3 is TGTGCCAGCAGGGGGACAGTGGGCTCCTACGAGCAGTACTTC. Its protein is CASRGTVGSYEQYF. This chain links TRBV28 with TRBJ2-7; 7 positions agree with TRBD1. Trimming took 6 bases from V and 0 from J; bases not matched to a gene: 5. Germline-derived CDR1 and CDR2 are MDHEN and SYDVKM. The CDR3 runs 14 residues. Full variable domain (rest looked up from reference TRBV28 and TRBJ2-7): DVKVTQSSRYLVKRTGEKVFLECVQDMDHENMFWYRQDPGLGLRLIYFSYDVKMKEKGDIPEGYSVSREKKERFSLILESASTNQTSMYLCASRGTVGSYEQYFGPGTRLTVT.

The CDR3 nucleotides read TGTGCCAGCAGAGACAGGGTTGGGGCCGGGGAGCTGTTTTTT. This encodes CASRDRVGAGELFF. The chain uses TRBV5-8 and TRBJ2-2, with 7 nucleotides matching TRBD1. The CDR3 extends over 14 amino acids. V lost 5 bases to trimming and J lost 6 bases; unmatched junction nucleotides: 7. Per the germline V gene, CDR1 is SGHTS and CDR2 is YDEGEE.

V is TRBV5-4 and J is TRBJ1-1, with 7 bases lining up with TRBD1. J was trimmed by 1 base and V by 6 bases; bases with no gene match: 9. Per the germline V gene, CDR1 is SGHNT and CDR2 is YYREEE (reference sequence). This CDR3 spans 15 amino acids. The CDR3 loop reads CASNLGAGGNTEAFF. The CDR3 coding sequence is TGTGCCAGCAATCTTGGGGCAGGGGGGAACACTGAAGCTTTCTTT.

The V and J genes are TRBV6-1 and TRBJ1-6; D is unclear. CDR1 and CDR2 (germline): MNHNS, SASEGT. This CDR3 has 16 residues. The V end was cut by 2 bases, the J end by 10 bases, with 18 bases between. In DNA, the CDR3 is TGTGCCAGCAGTGAATCAGGCAGACTATCTAGATCACCCCTCCACTTT. This gives the protein CASSESGRLSRSPLHF.

The V gene is TRBV27, the J gene TRBJ1-6; D is undetermined. V lost 2 bases and J lost 5, with 4 bases in between. The CDR3 has 13 residues. Germline CDR1 MNHEY, CDR2 SMNVEV (reference sequence). CDR3 loop: CASSLRDNSPLHF. The CDR3, as DNA: TGTGCCAGCAGTTTACGGGATAATTCACCCCTCCACTTT.

V and J are TRBV27 and TRBJ2-5; possible D gene TRBD2, 5 bases. CDR1 is MNHEY, CDR2 SMNVEV, per germline (reference sequence). Trimming removed 4 bases from V and 2 bases from J, with 11 bases in between. The CDR3 covers 14 residues. The CDR3 DNA is TGTGCCAGCAGTTCTGTCGGGGAACAAGAGACCCAGTACTTC. As protein: CASSSVGEQETQYF.

The chain links TRBV7-8 to TRBJ2-2, with 10 bases lining up with TRBD2. J was trimmed by 4 bases and V by 5 bases; bases with no gene match: 4. Germline-derived CDR1 and CDR2 are SGHVS and FQNEAQ. The CDR3 consists of 15 residues. Here the CDR3 DNA reads TGTGCCAGCAGCCATAGCGGGGGGACCACCGGGGAGCTGTTTTTT. Encoded protein: CASSHSGGTTGELFF.

CDR3 DNA sequence: TGTGCCAGTGAGATGACAGATAAAGCTTTCTTT. Amino acid sequence: CASEMTDKAFF. The chain employs TRBV19 and TRBJ1-1; possible D gene TRBD1, 5 bases. Germline CDR1 and CDR2: LNHDA and SQIVND (reference sequence). The CDR3 runs to 11 residues. V lost 8 bases and J 9 bases, leaving 13 bases between the germline ends.

This chain joins TRBV7-3 and TRBJ2-3, with a possible D match to TRBD2 (6 bases). There are 14 residues in the CDR3. The V gene lost 4 bases and the J gene lost 2 bases, with 10 bases spanning the gap. CDR1 SGHTA and CDR2 FQGTGA come from the germline V gene. The CDR3 protein is CASSWDSFTDTQYF. The CDR3 region has the DNA TGTGCCAGCAGCTGGGACTCCTTCACAGATACGCAGTATTTT.

The chain has TRBV28 and TRBJ2-2, with TRBD2 matching 7 bases. CDR1 MDHEN and CDR2 SYDVKM come from the germline V gene. CDR3 length: 15 residues. V lost 7 bases to trimming and J lost 6 bases; unmatched junction nucleotides: 11. The CDR3 coding sequence is TGTGCCAGCAATCGGGCGGGAGTCGGGGCCGGGGAGCTGTTTTTT. Translated: CASNRAGVGAGELFF.

This chain uses TRBV9 with TRBJ2-3, with TRBD2 matching over 11 bases. The V segment lost 2 bases and the J segment 3 bases; nucleotides outside the gene matches: 5. Germline V gives CDR1 SGDLS, CDR2 YYNGEE. The CDR3 has 16 amino acids. The DNA of the CDR3 is TGTGCCAGCAGCGTGACCCCTAGCGGGAGGACAGATACGCAGTATTTT. Amino acid sequence: CASSVTPSGRTDTQYF.